The clone carrying this TCR beta chain appeared a single time. Antigen specificity is unknown. As part of library construction, unique molecular identifiers were attached to individual cDNA molecules. From the 5' RACE reads, TCRdb called clonotypes with MiXCR, one entry per CDR3 protein. The sample carries 50,000 to 60,000 distinct CDR3 sequences, around a tenth recorded once. Unmatched junction bases numbered 5, after V lost 2 bases and J lost 5 bases. Germline assignment: CDR1 MNHEY and CDR2 SVGAGI. The CDR3 is made up of 15 amino acids. This specimen comes from a study of early T cells in non-severe SARS-CoV-2 infection. Study context: The authors sequenced bulk RNA from unsorted whole blood, leaving chains unpaired. Study-wide results and caveats: Lookups in VDJdb leaned toward anti-spike CD8 responses and missed private and CD4 specificities.

Sequenced material: whole blood. The gene calls are TRBV6-5 and TRBJ2-3; TRBD2 agrees at 9 bases. This TCR derives from an adult who was a healthcare worker with PCR-confirmed SARS-CoV-2 infection or an uninfected control (not recorded which). The CDR3 DNA sequence: TGTGCCAGCAGTTACGGCGGGGGGGCCGTAGATACGCAGTATTTT. Its translation is CASSYGGGAVDTQYF.